Each of the 9 T cell receptor beta chains below was sequenced from the same sample in a study of immune evolution from preneoplasia to lung adenocarcinoma. The data were produced by immunoSEQ multiplex PCR, yet TCRdb's version contains in-frame clones alone and is incomplete. The repertoire includes 5,000 to 8,000 clones, roughly 75% of them detected once, and 8.5% to 10% sits in the top ten. Sequencing used FFPE lung adenocarcinoma in situ tissue. Source of these receptors: a donor older than 65 with lung adenocarcinoma.

This sequence joins TRBV29-1 and TRBJ1-3, with no clear D. This CDR3 region has 15 residues. V lost 3 bases and J lost 0, with 12 bases in between. Germline values: CDR1 SQVTM, CDR2 ANQGSEA. CDR3 protein: CSVETQSNSGNTIYF. The CDR3 nucleotides are TGCAGCGTTGAGACTCAGTCTAACTCTGGAAACACCATATATTTT.

The rearrangement links TRBV7-9 to TRBJ2-3, with 11 bases fitting TRBD2. J gave up 1 base and V 3 bases, and 0 bases lay outside the gene matches. The CDR3 sequence is 15 residues long. The germline gives CDR1 SEHNR, CDR2 FQNEAQ (reference sequence). As DNA, the CDR3 is TGTGCCAGCAGCTTTAGCGGGGGGGGCACAGATACGCAGTATTTT. This encodes CASSFSGGGTDTQYF.

The CDR3 is CASSLSPHSGANVLTF. The CDR3 nucleotides are TGCGCCAGCAGCTTGTCCCCACACTCTGGGGCCAACGTCCTGACTTTC. V is TRBV5-1 and J is TRBJ2-6, with D unresolved. V lost 1 base and J lost 0, with 8 bases in between. The CDR3 spans 16 residues. In germline, CDR1 is SGHRS, CDR2 YFSETQ.

This chain links TRBV4-2 with TRBJ2-1; TRBD2 agrees at 7 bases. Germline V gene sequence: CDR1 LGHNA, CDR2 YNFKEQ. The CDR3 is made up of 15 amino acids. V lost 4 bases to trimming and J lost 9 bases; unmatched junction nucleotides: 12. This chain's CDR3 is CASSLDWAGVSEQFF. The CDR3 nucleotides read TGTGCCAGCAGCCTCGACTGGGCGGGGGTTAGTGAGCAGTTCTTC.

The chain has TRBV5-1 and TRBJ2-7; TRBD2 aligns across 11 bases. V was pared by 3 bases and J by 2 bases, with 7 bases of the junction left unmatched. The CDR3 totals 16 residues. Germline V CDR1 and CDR2: SGHRS, YFSETQ. CDR3 bases: TGCGCCAGCAGCTCTTCGACTAGCGGGGCCACCTACGAGCAGTACTTC. Translation: CASSSSTSGATYEQYF. Filled out from reference TRBV5-1 and TRBJ2-7, the complete variable domain reads KAGVTQTPRYLIKTRGQQVTLSCSPISGHRSVSWYQQTPGQGLQFLFEYFSETQRNKGNFPGRFSGRQFSNSRSEMNVSTLELGDSALYLCASSSSTSGATYEQYFGPGTRLTVT.

The V and J genes are TRBV6-6 and TRBJ1-1; D remains unclear. CDR1 and CDR2 from the germline V gene are MNHNY and SVGAGI (reference sequence). The V end was cut by 8 bases, the J end by 1 base, with 11 bases between. The CDR3 has 13 residues. DNA of the CDR3: TGTGCCAGCTCAGGTGCGAGGAACACTGAAGCTTTCTTT. Translation gives CASSGARNTEAFF.

The V gene is TRBV5-1, the J gene TRBJ1-3; no clear D gene. The length of the CDR3 is 15 residues. Germline CDR1 is SGHRS and CDR2 is YFSETQ. Trimming stripped 0 bases from V and 0 bases from J, with 7 bases between. The CDR3 sequence is CASSLGDYSGNTIYF. CDR3 DNA sequence: TGCGCCAGCAGCTTGGGAGATTACTCTGGAAACACCATATATTTT.

J is TRBJ1-4 and V is TRBV7-9; the D gene is possibly TRBD1 (5 bases). With 1 base removed from V and 0 bases from J, the gap between germline ends came to 12 bases. This CDR3 spans 17 amino acids. CDR1 SEHNR and CDR2 FQNEAQ come from the germline V gene (reference sequence). This CDR3 reads CASSLVKGTATNEKLFF. CDR3 in DNA: TGTGCCAGCAGCTTAGTTAAGGGGACTGCAACTAATGAAAAACTGTTTTTT.

This clone has only one observation. The chain is built from TRBV5-8 and TRBJ1-1; D call uncertain. Germline CDR1 and CDR2: SGHTS and YDEGEE. The CDR3 is 12 amino acids. Trimming removed 4 bases at V and 3 bases at J, with 7 bases between. The chain's CDR3 is CASSPRDTEAFF. The CDR3 nucleotides are TGTGCCAGCAGCCCTAGGGACACTGAAGCTTTCTTT.